The 23 T cell receptor beta chains listed next were all sequenced from one sample in a study of tumor-infiltrating lymphocytes in primary liver carcinoma. Reverse transcription of around 0.45 ug total RNA with a constant-region primer produced TCR beta cDNA. Investigators got TCR beta libraries out of three nested multiplex PCR rounds, done with slightly modified ARM-PCR. It was with TRBV1-TRBV30 forward primers and a C-beta reverse primer that the first two PCR rounds were run, at roughly 10 cycles each. TCRdb passed the multiplex PCR reads through MiXCR, listing each CDR3 protein once. The table lists around 56,000 distinct CDR3 sequences, 70% to 85% of them singletons. Extraction of RNA together with DNA used roughly 18-32 mg of unsorted bulk tissue. Specimen: liver tumor tissue from sampling region 2. The sample's subset: tumor region T2, inferior pole. The source is a man aged 40-50 years with primary liver carcinoma and hepatitis B virus infection.

Of note for this clonotype: The CDR3 does not close with the conserved phenylalanine or tryptophan, likely indicating a read error. The limits of the CDR3 on the DNA are not certain, so only TCRdb's listed CDR3 is given. The chain uses TRBV11-2 and TRBJ1-1. The CDR3 spans 16 amino acids, including both terminal residues. Germline CDR1 is SGHAT and CDR2 is FQNNGV. The CDR3 is CASSPSRRLVNTEALI.

Comments on this clonotype: Compared with germline, one end of the junction differs, possibly owing to a read error. J is TRBJ2-7 and V is TRBV10-2, with 7 bases aligning to TRBD2. The CDR3 spans 14 residues. Per germline, CDR1 WSHSY and CDR2 SAAADI. The CDR3 is CASSVAGDSYEQYF. Written as DNA, the CDR3 is TGCGCCAGCAGTGTGGCGGGAGACTCCTACGAACAGTACTTC.

This clonotype was counted a few times. A much more abundant neighbour one base away suggests this may be a read error. The rearrangement links TRBV5-4 to TRBJ2-5; perhaps TRBD1 as D (5 bases). CDR1 is SGHNT, CDR2 YYREEE, per germline (reference sequence). V lost 7 bases and J lost 5, with 18 bases in between. The CDR3 runs to 14 residues. The CDR3 spells CASGPAQVGETQYF. The CDR3 nucleotides read TGTGCCAGCGGCCCAGCACAGGTGGGGGAGACCCAGTACTTC. The full variable domain, completed using reference TRBV5-4 and TRBJ2-5, is ETGVTQSPTHLIKTRGQQVTLRCSSQSGHNTVSWYQQALGQGPQFIFQYYREEENGRGNFPPRFSGLQFPNYSSELNVNALELDDSALYLCASGPAQVGETQYFGPGTRLLVL.

A word on this clonotype: Compared with germline, one end of the junction differs, possibly owing to a read error. The rearrangement joins TRBV10-3 to TRBJ2-5; perhaps TRBD1 as D (6 bases). The CDR3 is 14 amino acids. Germline CDR1 is ENHRY and CDR2 is SYGVKD. The CDR3 region has the DNA TGTACCATCAGCCCCAACAGGGCCCAAGAGATCCAGTACTTC. This gives the protein CTISPNRAQEIQYF.

With respect to this clonotype: This may be a read error, as it is one base from a much larger clone. The chain uses TRBV4-1 and TRBJ2-1; TRBD1 agrees at 7 bases. This CDR3 spans 12 amino acids. Germline V CDR1 and CDR2: MGHRA, YSYEKL. The J segment lost 10 bases and the V segment lost 2 bases, leaving 2 bases of the junction unmatched. CDR3 residues: CASSQTGQEQFF. CDR3 DNA sequence: TGCGCCAGCAGCCAAACGGGACAGGAGCAGTTCTTC.

As for this clonotype: One end of the junction fails to match germline, which may point to a read error. This chain uses TRBV29-1 with TRBJ2-5; D assignment may be TRBD1 or TRBD2 (5 bases each). The V gene's germline CDR1 is SQVTM and CDR2 ANQGSEA. This CDR3 is built from 14 residues. The CDR3 nucleotides read TGTAGCGTTGTGTCTGGGACCACATGGGAGACCCAGTACTTC. Its translation: CSVVSGTTWETQYF.

V gene TRBV10-2 combines with J gene TRBJ1-6; perhaps TRBD1 as D (5 bases). In germline, CDR1 is WSHSY, CDR2 SAAADI. This CDR3 comprises 13 residues. The ends were cut back, 8 bases at V and 3 bases at J, with 8 bases in the middle. The CDR3 nucleotides are TGCGCCAGCGGGGACTGCTATAATTCACCCCTCCACTTT. It is translated as CASGDCYNSPLHF.

About this clonotype itself: One base away lies a much larger clone, so this may be a sequencing read error. This rearrangement joins TRBV7-9 to TRBJ1-2, with D unresolved. CDR1 and CDR2 from the germline V gene are SEHNR and FQNEAQ (reference sequence). CDR3 size: 14 residues. CDR3 in DNA: TGTACCAGCAGCCCCGGGGATGCTAACTATGGCTACACCTTC. Its translation: CTSSPGDANYGYTF. Filled out from reference TRBV7-9 and TRBJ1-2, the complete variable domain reads DTGVSQNPRHKITKRGQNVTFRCDPISEHNRLYWYRQTLGQGPEFLTYFQNEAQLEKSRLLSDRFSAERPKGSFSTLEIQRTEQGDSAMYLCTSSPGDANYGYTFGSGTRLTVV.

A remark on this clonotype: The conserved phenylalanine or tryptophan is not found at the CDR3 terminus, so this likely reflects a read error. J is TRBJ1-5 and V is TRBV10-3; D gene uncertain. In germline, CDR1 is ENHRY, CDR2 SYGVKD. The CDR3 contains 14 residues. CDR3 protein: CAISEYVGDQLQHL. The CDR3 DNA is TGTGCCATCAGTGAGTATGTGGGCGATCAGCTCCAGCATCTT.

Comment on this clonotype: A junction boundary mismatches the germline segment, possibly from a read error. The chain joins TRBV6-1 to TRBJ1-2; possibly TRBD1 for D (5 bases). The CDR3 consists of 15 residues. CDR1 and CDR2 (germline): MNHNS, SASEGT. The CDR3 coding sequence is TGTGTCAGCAGCTTGACAGCGACAACTAACTATGGCTACACCTTC. Translated: CVSSLTATTNYGYTF.

This clonotype was detected a few times. The J gene is TRBJ1-1, the V gene TRBV29-1; D is unclear. The V end was cut by 3 bases, the J end by 0 bases, with 5 bases between. The length of the CDR3 is 12 residues. CDR1 SQVTM and CDR2 ANQGSEA come from the germline V gene. The CDR3 reads CSVDMMNTEAFF. CDR3 in DNA: TGCAGCGTTGACATGATGAACACTGAAGCTTTCTTT.

Details on this clonotype: The junction departs from the called germline gene at one end, perhaps through a read error. The chain has TRBV4-2 and TRBJ2-7; D might be TRBD2 (6 bases). Germline CDR1 and CDR2: LGHNA and YNFKEQ. The CDR3 is 11 residues long. The CDR3 loop reads CASSQEGKHYF. CDR3 nucleotides: TGTGCCAGCAGCCAGGAGGGAAAGCACTACTTC.

This chain uses TRBV6-5 with TRBJ1-1; TRBD1 agrees at 8 bases. V was clipped by 2 bases and J by 4 bases; unmatched bases: 3. Per the germline V gene, CDR1 is MNHEY and CDR2 is SVGAGI. This CDR3 region has 14 residues. This CDR3 reads CASSYRGTGTEAFF. Here the CDR3 DNA reads TGTGCCAGCAGTTACAGGGGGACAGGCACTGAAGCTTTCTTT.

This clonotype was detected a few times. The chain joins TRBV6-1 to TRBJ1-1, with D maybe TRBD1 (5 bases). CDR1 MNHNS and CDR2 SASEGT come from the germline V gene. The length of the CDR3 is 13 residues. V was clipped by 9 bases and J by 13 bases, with 24 bases between them. The CDR3 DNA is TGTGCCAGTCGGATTCCGGGACCTCGAATGGGTTTCTTT. Translating gives CASRIPGPRMGFF.

This clonotype was counted many times. The chain joins TRBV6-2 or TRBV6-3 to TRBJ2-5; D perhaps matches TRBD2 (6 bases). This CDR3 has 15 residues. The ends were cut back, 5 bases at V and 5 bases at J, with 18 bases in the middle. Germline V gene data show CDR1 as MNHEY and CDR2 as SVGEGT. The CDR3 here is CASSELRDLTETQYF. As DNA, the CDR3 is TGTGCCAGCAGTGAGCTCCGGGACTTAACGGAGACCCAGTACTTC.

As DNA, the CDR3 is TGTGCCAGCAGTCACGGGGCTAGTGGGAGGTACGAGCAGTACTTC. Amino acids: CASSHGASGRYEQYF. The chain employs TRBV6-6 and TRBJ2-7, with a weak D call TRBD2 (6 bases). From germline, CDR1 is MNHNY and CDR2 SVGAGI (reference sequence). V lost 5 bases to trimming and J lost 4 bases, with 18 bases between them. The CDR3 covers 15 residues.

Remarks on this clonotype: A much bigger clone sits one base away, suggesting this may be a read error. It is likely a read error, because the conserved phenylalanine at the end of the CDR3 is missing. CDR3 coding DNA: TGTGCCAGCAGCCAAGATTGGGGAGCTCACCAAGAGACCCAGTACTTA. Translating gives CASSQDWGAHQETQYL. The rearrangement joins TRBV4-1 to TRBJ2-5, with a possible D match to TRBD2 (5 bases). The germline V gene encodes CDR1 MGHRA and CDR2 YSYEKL. CDR3 length equals 16 residues.

Concerning this clonotype: One end of the junction is discordant with germline, which a read error may explain. The chain recombines TRBV6-5 with TRBJ2-3; 7 nucleotides line up with TRBD2. Per the germline V gene, CDR1 is MNHEY and CDR2 is SVGAGI. The CDR3 is 14 amino acids. This CDR3 is CASSYAGVADKQYF. The CDR3 nucleotides read TGTGCCAGCAGTTACGCGGGAGTCGCTGATAAGCAGTATTTT.

About this clonotype itself: At one of its ends the junction is not consistent with the germline gene, which may arise from a read error. The J gene is TRBJ2-7, the V gene TRBV4-1; 10 nucleotides align to TRBD1. The CDR3 is made up of 17 amino acids. From germline, CDR1 is MGHRA and CDR2 YSYEKL. In DNA form, the CDR3 reads TGCGCCAGCAGCCTAGGCTTGGGGACAGGGGCCTTCTACGAGCATTACTTC. This gives the protein CASSLGLGTGAFYEHYF.

The chain has TRBV7-9 and TRBJ2-1, with D hard to call. V was pared by 4 bases and J by 5 bases, with 12 bases between. This CDR3 has 14 amino acids. CDR1 SEHNR and CDR2 FQNEAQ come from the germline V gene (reference sequence). CDR3 DNA sequence: TGTGCCAGCAGCTCAGACACTGCCCACAATGAGCAGTTCTTC. Translation: CASSSDTAHNEQFF.

This clonotype has just one count. Mismatch with germline at one junction end may stem from a read error. The chain links TRBV5-1 to TRBJ1-6; 7 nucleotides agree with TRBD1. From germline, CDR1 is SGHRS and CDR2 YFSETQ. The CDR3 runs to 15 residues. CDR3 loop: CASSLEGQRSSPLHF. The DNA for the CDR3 is TGCGCCAGCAGCTTGGAGGGACAGAGGTCCTCACCTCTCCACTTT.

Points on this clonotype: Because the CDR3 is missing its conserved closing phenylalanine or tryptophan, this is likely a read error. The CDR3 here is CASSQDAVNQPQHS. The CDR3 DNA reads TGCGCCAGCAGCCAAGATGCGGTCAATCAGCCCCAGCATTCT. The V gene is TRBV4-1, the J gene TRBJ1-5; no firm D call. The germline V gene has CDR1 MGHRA and CDR2 YSYEKL. V gave up 0 bases and J gave up 3 bases, with 6 bases separating them. The CDR3 is made up of 14 amino acids.

On this clonotype: At one boundary the junction diverges from the germline segment, which might be a read error. The V and J genes are TRBV6-5 and TRBJ2-5; TRBD2 aligns across 11 bases. The CDR3 is 15 amino acids. The germline V gene has CDR1 MNHEY and CDR2 SVGAGI. CDR3 nucleotide sequence: TGTGCCAGCAGATCGACTAGCGGGGTCCAAGAGATCCAGTACTTC. It translates to CASRSTSGVQEIQYF.